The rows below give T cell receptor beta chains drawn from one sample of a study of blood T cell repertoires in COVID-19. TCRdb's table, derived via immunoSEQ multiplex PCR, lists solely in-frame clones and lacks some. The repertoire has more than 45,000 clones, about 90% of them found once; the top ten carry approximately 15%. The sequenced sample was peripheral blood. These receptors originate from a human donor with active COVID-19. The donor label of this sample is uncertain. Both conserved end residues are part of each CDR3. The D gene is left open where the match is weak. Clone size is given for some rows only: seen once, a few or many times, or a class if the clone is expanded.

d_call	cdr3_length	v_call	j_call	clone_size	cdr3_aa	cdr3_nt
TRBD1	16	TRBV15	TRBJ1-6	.	CATSSGIGQGNSPLHF	TGTGCCACCAGCAGTGGGATTGGACAGGGTAATTCACCCCTCCACTTT
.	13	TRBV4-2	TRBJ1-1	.	CASSRTGSTEAFF	TGTGCCAGCAGCCGTACAGGAAGCACTGAAGCTTTCTTT
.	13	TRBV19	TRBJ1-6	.	CASSKFGNSPLHF	TGTGCCAGTAGTAAATTCGGGAATTCACCCCTCCACTTT
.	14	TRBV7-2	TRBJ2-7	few	CASSLGGGPYEQYF	TGTGCCAGCAGCTTAGGAGGGGGACCCTACGAGCAGTACTTC
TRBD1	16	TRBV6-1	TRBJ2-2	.	CASSETAGGIGGELFF	TGTGCCAGCAGTGAAACGGCAGGGGGCATTGGCGGGGAGCTGTTTTTT
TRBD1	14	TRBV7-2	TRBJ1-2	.	CASSLSTGFYGYTF	TGTGCCAGCAGCTTATCGACAGGGTTCTATGGCTACACCTTC
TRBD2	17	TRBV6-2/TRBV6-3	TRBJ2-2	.	CASSFTSGGANTGELFF	TGTGCCAGCAGTTTCACTAGCGGGGGAGCGAACACCGGGGAGCTGTTTTTT
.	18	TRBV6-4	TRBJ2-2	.	CASSDFFRETAHTGELFF	TGTGCCAGCAGTGACTTTTTTCGGGAGACAGCTCACACCGGGGAGCTGTTTTTT
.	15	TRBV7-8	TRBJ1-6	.	CASSLVAGEYSPLHF	TGTGCCAGCAGCTTAGTGGCAGGGGAGTATTCACCCCTCCACTTT
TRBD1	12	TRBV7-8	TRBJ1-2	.	CASSLQGTGYTF	TGTGCCAGCAGCCTACAGGGGACGGGCTACACCTTC
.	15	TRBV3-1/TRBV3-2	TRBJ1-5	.	CASSQVYTGGQPQHF	TGTGCCAGCAGCCAAGTATATACAGGTGGACAGCCCCAGCATTTT
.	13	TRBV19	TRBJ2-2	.	CASRTQGTGELFF	TGTGCCAGTAGAACCCAGGGCACCGGGGAGCTGTTTTTT
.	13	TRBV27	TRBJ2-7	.	CASSARQYYEQYF	TGTGCCAGCAGTGCGAGACAGTACTACGAGCAGTACTTC
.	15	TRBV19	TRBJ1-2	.	CASSIGGTTNYGYTF	TGTGCCAGTAGTATTGGCGGAACCACTAACTATGGCTACACCTTC
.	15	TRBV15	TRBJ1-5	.	CATSRDAGLNQPQHF	TGTGCCACCAGCAGAGATGCGGGGCTGAATCAGCCCCAGCATTTT
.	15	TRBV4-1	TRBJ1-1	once	CASARQEGMNTEAFF	TGCGCCAGCGCGCGACAGGAAGGGATGAACACTGAAGCTTTCTTT
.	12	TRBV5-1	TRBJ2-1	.	CASSSGNNEQFF	TGCGCCAGCAGTTCAGGCAACAATGAGCAGTTCTTC
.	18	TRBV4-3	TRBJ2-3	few	CASSQQSAGFGNTDTQYF	TGCGCCAGCAGCCAACAAAGTGCAGGGTTTGGGAACACAGATACGCAGTATTTT
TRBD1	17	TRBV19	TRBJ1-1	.	CASSIDPGQPMNTEAFF	TGTGCCAGTAGTATAGATCCGGGACAGCCGATGAACACTGAAGCTTTCTTT
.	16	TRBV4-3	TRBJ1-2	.	CASSQDFYGSNYGYTF	TGCGCCAGCAGCCAAGATTTCTACGGGTCTAACTATGGCTACACCTTC
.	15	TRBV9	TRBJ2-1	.	CASSGQALDYNEQFF	TGTGCCAGCAGCGGACAGGCTCTGGATTACAATGAGCAGTTCTTC
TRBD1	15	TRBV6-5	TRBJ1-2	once	CASSPGQGALRGYTF	TGTGCCAGCAGTCCGGGACAGGGGGCGCTTCGTGGCTACACCTTC
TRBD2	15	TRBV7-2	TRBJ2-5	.	CASSLGPSGQETQYF	TGTGCCAGCAGCTTAGGCCCTAGCGGCCAAGAGACCCAGTACTTC
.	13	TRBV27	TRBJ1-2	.	CASKEGPNYGYTF	TGTGCCAGCAAGGAGGGTCCTAACTATGGCTACACCTTC
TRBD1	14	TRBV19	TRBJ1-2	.	CASKTDRRDYGYTF	TGTGCCAGTAAAACGGACAGGAGGGACTATGGCTACACCTTC
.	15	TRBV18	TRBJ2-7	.	CASSRTGQVGYEQYF	TGTGCCAGCTCGCGAACAGGCCAAGTGGGCTACGAGCAGTACTTC
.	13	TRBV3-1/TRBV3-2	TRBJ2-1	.	CASSQVPGEIAFF	TGTGCCAGCAGCCAAGTCCCCGGAGAGATAGCGTTCTTC
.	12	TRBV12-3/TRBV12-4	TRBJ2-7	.	CASSRWGHEQYF	TGTGCCAGCAGCCGGTGGGGCCACGAGCAGTACTTC
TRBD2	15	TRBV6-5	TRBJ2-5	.	CASSPLAGGQETQYF	TGTGCCAGCAGCCCACTAGCGGGGGGACAAGAGACCCAGTACTTC
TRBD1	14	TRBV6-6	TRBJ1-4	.	CASSTQGALEKLFF	TGTGCCAGCAGTACACAGGGGGCTCTAGAAAAACTGTTTTTT
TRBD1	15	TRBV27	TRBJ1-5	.	CASSRQGRVNQPQHF	TGTGCCAGCAGTAGACAGGGGCGTGTCAATCAGCCCCAGCATTTT
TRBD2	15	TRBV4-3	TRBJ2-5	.	CASSHSAGGGETQYF	TGCGCCAGCAGCCACTCGGCGGGGGGAGGAGAGACCCAGTACTTC
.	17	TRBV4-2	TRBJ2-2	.	CASSQGSSELVTGELFF	TGTGCCAGCAGCCAAGGTTCTAGCGAGTTAGTGACCGGGGAGCTGTTTTTT
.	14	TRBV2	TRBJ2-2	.	CASSEVQATGELFF	TGTGCCAGCAGTGAAGTGCAAGCCACCGGGGAGCTGTTTTTT
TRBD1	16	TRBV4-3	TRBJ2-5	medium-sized	CASSQDVGQGSETQYF	TGCGCCAGCAGCCAAGATGTGGGACAGGGATCAGAGACCCAGTACTTC
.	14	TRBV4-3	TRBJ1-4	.	CASSQAGRNEKLFF	TGCGCCAGCAGCCAAGCGGGGAGGAATGAAAAACTGTTTTTT
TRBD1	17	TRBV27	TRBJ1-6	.	CASSFDRGPQNGSPLHF	TGTGCCAGCAGTTTCGACAGGGGCCCACAAAACGGGTCACCCCTCCACTTT
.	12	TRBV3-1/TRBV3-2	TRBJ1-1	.	CGAGQTGTEAFF	TGTGGGGCGGGGCAAACTGGTACTGAAGCTTTCTTT
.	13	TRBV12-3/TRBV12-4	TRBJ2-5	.	CASARASVKTQYF	TGTGCCAGCGCGAGGGCTAGCGTGAAGACCCAGTACTTC
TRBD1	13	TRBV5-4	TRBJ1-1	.	CASKDRMNTEAFF	TGTGCCAGCAAGGACAGGATGAACACTGAAGCTTTCTTT
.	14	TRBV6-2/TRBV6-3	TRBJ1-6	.	CASSYFRVFSPLHF	TGTGCCAGCAGTTACTTCAGGGTTTTCTCACCCCTCCACTTT
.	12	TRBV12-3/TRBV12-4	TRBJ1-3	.	CASSHSGNTIYF	TGTGCCAGCAGCCACTCTGGAAACACCATATATTTT
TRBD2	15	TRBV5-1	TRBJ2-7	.	CASGAGGSTLYEQYF	TGCGCCAGCGGAGCGGGGGGATCCACTCTCTACGAGCAGTACTTC
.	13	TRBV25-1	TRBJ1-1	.	CASSYLRNTEAFF	TGTGCCAGCAGCTACTTGAGAAACACTGAAGCTTTCTTT
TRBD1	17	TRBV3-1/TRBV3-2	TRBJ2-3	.	CASSQVDRVRNTDTQYF	TGTGCCAGCAGCCAAGTAGACAGGGTGAGGAACACAGATACGCAGTATTTT
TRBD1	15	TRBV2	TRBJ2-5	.	CASSRRTGREETQYF	TGTGCCAGCAGTCGTAGGACAGGGAGAGAAGAGACCCAGTACTTC
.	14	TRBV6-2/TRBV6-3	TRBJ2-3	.	CASSQRQTGTQRYF	TGTGCCAGCAGCCAGCGACAAACCGGGACTCAGCGTTATTTT
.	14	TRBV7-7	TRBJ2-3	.	CASSLTGGTDTQYF	TGTGCTAGCAGCTTAACCGGGGGCACAGATACGCAGTATTTT
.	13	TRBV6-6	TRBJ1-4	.	CASSPATNEKLFF	TGTGCCAGCTCGCCAGCAACTAATGAAAAACTGTTTTTT
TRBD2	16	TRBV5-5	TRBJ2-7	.	CASSLVGSGGNYEQYF	TGTGCCAGCAGCTTGGTCGGTAGCGGGGGGAACTACGAGCAGTACTTC